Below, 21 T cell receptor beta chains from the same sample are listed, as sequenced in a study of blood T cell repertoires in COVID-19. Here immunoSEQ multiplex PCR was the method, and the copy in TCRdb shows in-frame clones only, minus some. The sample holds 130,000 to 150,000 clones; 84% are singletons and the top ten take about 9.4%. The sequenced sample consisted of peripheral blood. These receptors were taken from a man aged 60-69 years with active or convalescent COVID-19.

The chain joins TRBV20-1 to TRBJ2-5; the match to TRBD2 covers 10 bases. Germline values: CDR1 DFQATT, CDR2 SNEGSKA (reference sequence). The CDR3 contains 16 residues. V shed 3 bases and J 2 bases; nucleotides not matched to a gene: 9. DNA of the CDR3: TGCAGTGCTAGTAAACTAGCGGGGTTGACGCAAGAGACCCAGTACTTC. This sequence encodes CSASKLAGLTQETQYF.

The CDR3 DNA reads as TGTGCCAGCAGTTATACAGGGGGCGGGGAGACCCAGTACTTC. Encoded protein: CASSYTGGGETQYF. The chain links TRBV2 to TRBJ2-5, with 9 bases aligning to TRBD1. This CDR3 spans 14 amino acids. Trimming took 5 bases from V and 5 from J; bases not matched to a gene: 6. CDR1 and CDR2 (germline): SNHLY, FYNNEI.

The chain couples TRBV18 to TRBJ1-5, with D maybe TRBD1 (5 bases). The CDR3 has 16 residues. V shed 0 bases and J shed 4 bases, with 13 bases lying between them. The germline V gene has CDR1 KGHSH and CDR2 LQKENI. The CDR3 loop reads CASSPPGPLVNQPQHF. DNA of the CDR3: TGTGCCAGCTCACCACCGGGGCCCTTGGTAAATCAGCCCCAGCATTTT.

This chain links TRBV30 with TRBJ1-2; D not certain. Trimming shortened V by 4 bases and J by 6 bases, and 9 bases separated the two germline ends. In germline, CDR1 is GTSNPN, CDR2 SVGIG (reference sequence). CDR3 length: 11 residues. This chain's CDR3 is CAWIGSNGYTF. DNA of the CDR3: TGTGCCTGGATAGGGAGCAATGGCTACACCTTC.

CDR3 sequence (DNA): TGTGCCAGCAGCCCCTTGGGGCCAGGCCCAAGGGGGCTGTTTTTT. It yields the protein CASSPLGPGPRGLFF. This chain joins TRBV3-1 (or the pseudogene TRBV3-2) and TRBJ1-4, with a weak D call TRBD1 (6 bases). Germline CDR1 and CDR2: LGHDT and YNNKEL (reference sequence). The CDR3 is 15 residues long. V was clipped by 4 bases and J by 14 bases, with 23 bases between them.

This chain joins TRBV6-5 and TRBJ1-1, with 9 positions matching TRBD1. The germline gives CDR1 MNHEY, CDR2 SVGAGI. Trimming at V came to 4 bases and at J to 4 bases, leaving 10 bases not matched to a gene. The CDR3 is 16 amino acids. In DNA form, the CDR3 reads TGTGCCAGCAGTTCTCTACCCAGGACAGGGGTCACTGAAGCTTTCTTT. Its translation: CASSSLPRTGVTEAFF.

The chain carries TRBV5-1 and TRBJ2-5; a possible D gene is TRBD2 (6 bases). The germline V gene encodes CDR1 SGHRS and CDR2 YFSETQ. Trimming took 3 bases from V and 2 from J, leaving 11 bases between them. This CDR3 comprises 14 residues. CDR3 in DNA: TGCGCCAGCAGCTCGGGACTTCTGCAAGAGACCCAGTACTTC. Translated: CASSSGLLQETQYF.

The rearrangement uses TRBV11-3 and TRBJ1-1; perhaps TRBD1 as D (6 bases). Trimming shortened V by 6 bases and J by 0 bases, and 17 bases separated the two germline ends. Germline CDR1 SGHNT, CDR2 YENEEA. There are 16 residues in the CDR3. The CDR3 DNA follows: TGTGCCAGCAGGGGGGACAATTGGCTTGTGAACACTGAAGCTTTCTTT. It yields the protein CASRGDNWLVNTEAFF.

The CDR3 here is CASSPVRGAPTGELFF. The CDR3 bases are TGTGCCAGCTCACCAGTTCGCGGGGCGCCCACCGGGGAGCTGTTTTTT. The chain uses TRBV18 and TRBJ2-2; D might be TRBD2 (6 bases). The CDR3 is made up of 16 amino acids. Trimming took 2 bases from V and 4 from J, leaving 14 bases between them. Germline V gene lookup returns CDR1 KGHSH and CDR2 LQKENI. The full variable domain, in which reference TRBV18 and TRBJ2-2 provide the parts outside the CDR3, is NAGVMQNPRHLVRRRGQEARLRCSPMKGHSHVYWYRQLPEEGLKFMVYLQKENIIDESGMPKERFSAEFPKEGPSILRIQQVVRGDSAAYFCASSPVRGAPTGELFFGEGSRLTVL.

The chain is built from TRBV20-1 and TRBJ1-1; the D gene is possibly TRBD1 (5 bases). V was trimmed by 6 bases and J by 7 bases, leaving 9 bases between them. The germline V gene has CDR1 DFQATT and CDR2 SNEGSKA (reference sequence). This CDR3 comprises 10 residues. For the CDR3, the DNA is TGCAGTGCAGCAGGGTTTGAAGCTTTCTTT. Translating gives CSAAGFEAFF.

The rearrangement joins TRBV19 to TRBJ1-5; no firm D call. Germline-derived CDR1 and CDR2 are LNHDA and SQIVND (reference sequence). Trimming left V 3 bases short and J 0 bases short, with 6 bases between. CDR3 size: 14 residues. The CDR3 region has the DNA TGTGCCAGTAGTATCAGCGATAGCAATCAGCCCCAGCATTTT. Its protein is CASSISDSNQPQHF.

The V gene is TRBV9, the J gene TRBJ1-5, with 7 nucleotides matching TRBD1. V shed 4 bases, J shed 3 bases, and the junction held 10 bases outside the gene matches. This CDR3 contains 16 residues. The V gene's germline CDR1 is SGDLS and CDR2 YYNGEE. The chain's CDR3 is CASSWGAGTDNQPQHF. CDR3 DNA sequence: TGTGCCAGCAGCTGGGGAGCCGGGACAGACAATCAGCCCCAGCATTTT.

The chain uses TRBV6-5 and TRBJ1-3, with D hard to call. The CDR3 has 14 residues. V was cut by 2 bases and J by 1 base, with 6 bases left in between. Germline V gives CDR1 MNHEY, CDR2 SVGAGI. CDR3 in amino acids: CASSYRGSGNTIYF. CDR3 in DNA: TGTGCCAGCAGTTACAGAGGTTCTGGAAACACCATATATTTT.

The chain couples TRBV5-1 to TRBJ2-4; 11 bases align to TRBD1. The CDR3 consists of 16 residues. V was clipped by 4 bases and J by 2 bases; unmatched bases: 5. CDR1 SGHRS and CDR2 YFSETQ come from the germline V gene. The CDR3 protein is CASSPGTGGTKNIQYF. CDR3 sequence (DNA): TGCGCCAGCAGCCCCGGGACAGGGGGAACCAAAAACATTCAGTACTTC. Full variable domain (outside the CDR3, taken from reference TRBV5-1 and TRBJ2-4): KAGVTQTPRYLIKTRGQQVTLSCSPISGHRSVSWYQQTPGQGLQFLFEYFSETQRNKGNFPGRFSGRQFSNSRSEMNVSTLELGDSALYLCASSPGTGGTKNIQYFGAGTRLSVL.

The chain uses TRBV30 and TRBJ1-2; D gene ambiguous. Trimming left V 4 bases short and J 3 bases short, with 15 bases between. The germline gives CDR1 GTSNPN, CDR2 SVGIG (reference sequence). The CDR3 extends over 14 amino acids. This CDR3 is CAWTLPGGHYGYTF. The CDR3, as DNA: TGTGCCTGGACACTACCGGGAGGGCACTATGGCTACACCTTC.

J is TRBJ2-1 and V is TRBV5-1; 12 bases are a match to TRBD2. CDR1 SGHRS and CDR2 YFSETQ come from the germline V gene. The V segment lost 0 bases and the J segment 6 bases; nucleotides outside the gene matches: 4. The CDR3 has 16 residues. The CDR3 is CASSLASSGGGNEQFF. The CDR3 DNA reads TGCGCCAGCAGCTTGGCCTCTAGCGGGGGGGGCAATGAGCAGTTCTTC.

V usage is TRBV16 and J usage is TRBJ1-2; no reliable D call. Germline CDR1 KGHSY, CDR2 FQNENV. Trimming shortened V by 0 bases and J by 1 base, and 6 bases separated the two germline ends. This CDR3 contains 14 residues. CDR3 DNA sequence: TGTGCCAGCAGCCAATCTACGGTTAACTATGGCTACACCTTC. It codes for CASSQSTVNYGYTF.

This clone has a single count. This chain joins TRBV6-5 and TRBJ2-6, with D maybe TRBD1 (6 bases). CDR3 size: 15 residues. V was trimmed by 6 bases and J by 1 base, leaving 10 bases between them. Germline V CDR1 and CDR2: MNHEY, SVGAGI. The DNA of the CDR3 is TGTGCCAGCAGAACTACAGGGTCTGGGGCCAACGTCCTGACTTTC. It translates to CASRTTGSGANVLTF.

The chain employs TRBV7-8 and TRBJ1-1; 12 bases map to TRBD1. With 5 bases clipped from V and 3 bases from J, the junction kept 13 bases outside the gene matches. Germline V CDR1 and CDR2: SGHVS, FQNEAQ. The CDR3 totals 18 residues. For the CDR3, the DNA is TGTGCCAGCAGCCTCCGGGACAGGGGGCAGTGGGGGGACACTGAAGCTTTCTTT. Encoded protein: CASSLRDRGQWGDTEAFF.

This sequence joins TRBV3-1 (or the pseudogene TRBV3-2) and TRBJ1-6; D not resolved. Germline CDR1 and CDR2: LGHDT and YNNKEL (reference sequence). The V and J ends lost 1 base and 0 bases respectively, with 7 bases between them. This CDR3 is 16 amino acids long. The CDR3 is CASSQGASSYNSPLHF. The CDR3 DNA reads TGTGCCAGCAGCCAAGGCGCGAGCTCCTATAATTCACCCCTCCACTTT.

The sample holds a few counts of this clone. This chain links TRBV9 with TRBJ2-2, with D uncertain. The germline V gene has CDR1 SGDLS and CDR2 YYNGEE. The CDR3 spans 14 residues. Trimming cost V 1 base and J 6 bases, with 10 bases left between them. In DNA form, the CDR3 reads TGTGCCAGCAGCGTAATCGGGTTTTCCGGGGAGCTGTTTTTT. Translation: CASSVIGFSGELFF.